The present T cell receptor (beta chain) was sequenced within a study of graft-versus-host responses after intestinal transplantation. In the study overall: Recipients across the board were started on anti-thymocyte globulin induction, then kept on tacrolimus and steroids for two to three years.

TCRdb's table, derived via immunoSEQ multiplex PCR, lists solely in-frame clones and lacks some. Seen here are around 100,000 clones, about 92% observed once, and the top ten hold roughly 1.2%. V was trimmed by 5 bases and J by 5 bases, leaving 13 bases between them. The CDR3 totals 13 residues. Germline lookup yields CDR1 MNHNS and CDR2 SASEGT. About this clone: Its antigen is unidentified.

This chain connects TRBV6-1 to TRBJ2-7, with D possibly TRBD2 on 5 matching bases. The TCR was taken from a human donor who was the organ donor for an intestinal transplant. The sequencing used unstimulated CD8+ T cells sorted from spleen or lymph node cells, collected before transplant. The CDR3 nucleotides are TGTGCCAGCAGTCCTAGAGCGGTTGACGAGCAGTACTTC. This encodes CASSPRAVDEQYF.